This TCR beta chain was retrieved from a study of blood T cell repertoires in COVID-19. The wider study: There were acute and convalescent COVID-19 samples, and they came from the United States, Italy and Spain.

The V gene lost 3 bases and the J gene lost 7 bases, with 10 bases spanning the gap. The germline gives CDR1 MNHNY, CDR2 SVGAGI (reference sequence). The CDR3 runs to 14 residues. Original handling: Scientists estimated how many nucleated cells there were by amplifying reference gene primers. The protocol was immunoSEQ multiplex PCR, while the TCRdb copy is restricted to in-frame clones and leaves out a portion. From that table come the V and J calls and clone size; the DNA was used to work out D and trimming. The sample includes 150,000 to 200,000 clones, roughly 85% of them seen just once. This receptor was obtained from a human donor with active or convalescent COVID-19. The donor label of this sample is uncertain. Sequenced sample: peripheral blood. The chain uses TRBV6-6 and TRBJ1-6, with D hard to call. The CDR3 DNA is TGTGCCAGCAGTTATGAGACACCGAATTCACCCCTCCACTTT. Its protein product is CASSYETPNSPLHF.